This entry lists 2 T cell receptor beta chains sequenced from one sample in a study of T cells in localized non-small cell lung cancer. Repertoires were generated with immunoSEQ multiplex PCR, while TCRdb's copy carries only in-frame clones and drops some. The sample has 65,000 or so clones; roughly 79% are singletons. The sequences come from PBMCs, collected before any cancer treatment. The source is a man aged 40 to 70 with stage II lung adenocarcinoma.

The chain combines TRBV29-1 with TRBJ1-1, with no clear D. This CDR3 is 13 amino acids long. Trimming removed 5 bases at V and 1 base at J, with 11 bases between. Germline loops: CDR1 SQVTM, CDR2 ANQGSEA. CDR3 DNA: TGCAGCGTTTCCAAGGCACGGAACACTGAAGCTTTCTTT. Encoded protein: CSVSKARNTEAFF. The full variable domain, with the rest looked up from reference TRBV29-1 and TRBJ1-1, is SAVISQKPSRDICQRGTSLTIQCQVDSQVTMMFWYRQQPGQSLTLIATANQGSEATYESGFVIDKFPISRPNLTFSTLTVSNMSPEDSSIYLCSVSKARNTEAFFGQGTRLTVV.

The gene calls are TRBV2 and TRBJ2-5; D ambiguous. Germline loops: CDR1 SNHLY, CDR2 FYNNEI. The CDR3 length is 13 residues. The ends were cut back, 10 bases at V and 4 bases at J, with 16 bases in the middle. CDR3 sequence: CAISQVRGETQYF. DNA of the CDR3: TGTGCCATCAGCCAAGTGCGAGGAGAGACCCAGTACTTC.